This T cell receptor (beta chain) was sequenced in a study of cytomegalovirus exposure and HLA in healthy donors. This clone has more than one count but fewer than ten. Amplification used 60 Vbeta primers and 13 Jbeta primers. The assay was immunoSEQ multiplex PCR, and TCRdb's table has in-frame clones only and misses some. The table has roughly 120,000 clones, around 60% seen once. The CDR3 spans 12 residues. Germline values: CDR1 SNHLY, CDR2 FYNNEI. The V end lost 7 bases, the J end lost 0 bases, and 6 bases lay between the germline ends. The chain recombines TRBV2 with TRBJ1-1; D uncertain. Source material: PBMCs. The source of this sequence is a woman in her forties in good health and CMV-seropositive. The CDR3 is CASTWLNTEAFF. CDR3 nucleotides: TGTGCCAGCACATGGCTGAACACTGAAGCTTTCTTT. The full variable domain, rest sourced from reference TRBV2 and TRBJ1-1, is EPEVTQTPSHQVTQMGQEVILRCVPISNHLYFYWYRQILGQKVEFLVSFYNNEISEKSEIFDDQFSVERPDGSNFTLKIRSTKLEDSAMYFCASTWLNTEAFFGQGTRLTVV.